The rows below give T cell receptor beta chains drawn from one sample of a study of blood T cell repertoires in COVID-19. The assay was immunoSEQ multiplex PCR, and TCRdb's table has in-frame clones only and misses some. Among about 150,000 clones listed, 65% to 90% were seen once. The sample taken for sequencing was peripheral blood. These receptors originate from a man between 65 and 79 years old with acute or convalescent COVID-19. CDR3s include the opening cysteine and the closing phenylalanine or tryptophan. The order of the fields is D gene, J gene, CDR3 length, V gene, clone size, CDR3 protein, CDR3 DNA. The D gene is left open where the match is weak. Rows may omit the clone size; those that give it use once, few, many or a size class.

D gene: TRBD2
J gene: TRBJ2-7
CDR3 length: 16
V gene: TRBV15
clone size: .
CDR3 protein: CATSRDSGGPTYEQYF
CDR3 DNA: TGTGCCACCAGCAGAGATTCGGGGGGGCCGACCTACGAGCAGTACTTC

D gene: .
J gene: TRBJ1-2
CDR3 length: 14
V gene: TRBV28
clone size: .
CDR3 protein: CASSPPQGWYGYTF
CDR3 DNA: TGTGCCAGCAGTCCGCCCCAGGGCTGGTATGGCTACACCTTC

D gene: .
J gene: TRBJ2-2
CDR3 length: 13
V gene: TRBV2
clone size: .
CDR3 protein: CASRAGGAGELFF
CDR3 DNA: TGTGCCAGCAGGGCTGGGGGCGCCGGGGAGCTGTTTTTT

D gene: TRBD1
J gene: TRBJ1-6
CDR3 length: 15
V gene: TRBV7-2
clone size: .
CDR3 protein: CASSLGQGTYSPLHF
CDR3 DNA: TGTGCCAGCAGCTTGGGACAGGGGACTTATTCACCCCTCCACTTT

D gene: .
J gene: TRBJ1-5
CDR3 length: 15
V gene: TRBV19
clone size: .
CDR3 protein: CASSGQTYSNQPQHF
CDR3 DNA: TGTGCCAGTAGTGGACAGACTTATAGCAATCAGCCCCAGCATTTT

D gene: .
J gene: TRBJ2-3
CDR3 length: 17
V gene: TRBV7-2
clone size: .
CDR3 protein: CASSLAKYGGPLDTQYF
CDR3 DNA: TGTGCCAGCAGCTTAGCAAAGTACGGAGGACCCCTAGATACGCAGTATTTT

D gene: .
J gene: TRBJ1-4
CDR3 length: 15
V gene: TRBV15
clone size: .
CDR3 protein: CATSSFRQGNEKLFF
CDR3 DNA: TGTGCCACCAGCAGTTTCCGTCAGGGGAATGAAAAACTGTTTTTT

D gene: TRBD1
J gene: TRBJ1-1
CDR3 length: 15
V gene: TRBV6-5
clone size: many
CDR3 protein: CASSKWDRGQDGAFF
CDR3 DNA: TGTGCCAGCAGTAAATGGGACAGGGGGCAGGATGGGGCTTTCTTT

D gene: .
J gene: TRBJ2-7
CDR3 length: 13
V gene: TRBV5-1
clone size: .
CDR3 protein: CASSSGLSYEQYF
CDR3 DNA: TGCGCCAGCAGCTCAGGTCTCTCCTACGAGCAGTACTTC

D gene: TRBD1
J gene: TRBJ1-1
CDR3 length: 14
V gene: TRBV7-2
clone size: .
CDR3 protein: CASSPGQGFTEAFF
CDR3 DNA: TGTGCCAGCAGCCCGGGACAGGGGTTCACTGAAGCTTTCTTT

D gene: TRBD1
J gene: TRBJ2-1
CDR3 length: 15
V gene: TRBV5-4
clone size: .
CDR3 protein: CASSPGTGRYNEQFF
CDR3 DNA: TGTGCCAGCAGCCCCGGGACAGGGAGATACAATGAGCAGTTCTTC

D gene: TRBD1
J gene: TRBJ1-5
CDR3 length: 15
V gene: TRBV19
clone size: .
CDR3 protein: CASSIGGQINQPQHF
CDR3 DNA: TGTGCCAGTAGTATTGGGGGACAGATCAATCAGCCCCAGCATTTT

D gene: TRBD2
J gene: TRBJ2-1
CDR3 length: 14
V gene: TRBV27
clone size: .
CDR3 protein: CASSLLAGVGEQFF
CDR3 DNA: TGTGCCAGCAGTTTACTAGCGGGAGTGGGTGAGCAGTTCTTC

D gene: .
J gene: TRBJ1-2
CDR3 length: 13
V gene: TRBV6-5
clone size: once
CDR3 protein: CASSHQVNYGYTF
CDR3 DNA: TGTGCCAGCAGTCATCAGGTTAACTATGGCTACACCTTC

D gene: .
J gene: TRBJ2-6
CDR3 length: 15
V gene: TRBV2
clone size: .
CDR3 protein: CASTAGGSGANVLTF
CDR3 DNA: TGTGCCAGCACCGCCGGAGGGTCTGGGGCCAACGTCCTGACTTTC

D gene: TRBD1
J gene: TRBJ2-5
CDR3 length: 16
V gene: TRBV19
clone size: .
CDR3 protein: CASSIFRGTGIETQYF
CDR3 DNA: TGTGCCAGTAGTATTTTTAGGGGGACAGGGATAGAGACCCAGTACTTC

D gene: TRBD2
J gene: TRBJ2-5
CDR3 length: 15
V gene: TRBV5-1
clone size: .
CDR3 protein: CASSFRLAGAETQYF
CDR3 DNA: TGCGCCAGCAGCTTCCGGCTAGCGGGAGCGGAGACCCAGTACTTC